The sequence of this T cell receptor beta chain was determined in a study of T cell responses to AZD1222 COVID-19 vaccine. General observations from the study: Repertoire sampling occurred only after the peak T cell response.

A remark on this clone: What it binds is not known.

This CDR3 spans 15 amino acids. CDR1 KGHDR and CDR2 SFDVKD come from the germline V gene. J was trimmed by 10 bases and V by 1 base; bases with no gene match: 5. TCRdb's copy holds only in-frame clones and misses some; the assay was immunoSEQ multiplex PCR. The sample has approximately 99,000 clones; approximately 86% are singletons. This clonotype originated in an adult in good health. This sample comprised peripheral blood, obtained on day 0 of AZD1222 vaccination. This chain links TRBV24-1 with TRBJ1-4, with 10 bases that match TRBD1. CDR3 coding DNA: TGTGCCACCAGTGATTTCGGGCGGGACAGGGGAAAACTGTTTTTT. Residues: CATSDFGRDRGKLFF.